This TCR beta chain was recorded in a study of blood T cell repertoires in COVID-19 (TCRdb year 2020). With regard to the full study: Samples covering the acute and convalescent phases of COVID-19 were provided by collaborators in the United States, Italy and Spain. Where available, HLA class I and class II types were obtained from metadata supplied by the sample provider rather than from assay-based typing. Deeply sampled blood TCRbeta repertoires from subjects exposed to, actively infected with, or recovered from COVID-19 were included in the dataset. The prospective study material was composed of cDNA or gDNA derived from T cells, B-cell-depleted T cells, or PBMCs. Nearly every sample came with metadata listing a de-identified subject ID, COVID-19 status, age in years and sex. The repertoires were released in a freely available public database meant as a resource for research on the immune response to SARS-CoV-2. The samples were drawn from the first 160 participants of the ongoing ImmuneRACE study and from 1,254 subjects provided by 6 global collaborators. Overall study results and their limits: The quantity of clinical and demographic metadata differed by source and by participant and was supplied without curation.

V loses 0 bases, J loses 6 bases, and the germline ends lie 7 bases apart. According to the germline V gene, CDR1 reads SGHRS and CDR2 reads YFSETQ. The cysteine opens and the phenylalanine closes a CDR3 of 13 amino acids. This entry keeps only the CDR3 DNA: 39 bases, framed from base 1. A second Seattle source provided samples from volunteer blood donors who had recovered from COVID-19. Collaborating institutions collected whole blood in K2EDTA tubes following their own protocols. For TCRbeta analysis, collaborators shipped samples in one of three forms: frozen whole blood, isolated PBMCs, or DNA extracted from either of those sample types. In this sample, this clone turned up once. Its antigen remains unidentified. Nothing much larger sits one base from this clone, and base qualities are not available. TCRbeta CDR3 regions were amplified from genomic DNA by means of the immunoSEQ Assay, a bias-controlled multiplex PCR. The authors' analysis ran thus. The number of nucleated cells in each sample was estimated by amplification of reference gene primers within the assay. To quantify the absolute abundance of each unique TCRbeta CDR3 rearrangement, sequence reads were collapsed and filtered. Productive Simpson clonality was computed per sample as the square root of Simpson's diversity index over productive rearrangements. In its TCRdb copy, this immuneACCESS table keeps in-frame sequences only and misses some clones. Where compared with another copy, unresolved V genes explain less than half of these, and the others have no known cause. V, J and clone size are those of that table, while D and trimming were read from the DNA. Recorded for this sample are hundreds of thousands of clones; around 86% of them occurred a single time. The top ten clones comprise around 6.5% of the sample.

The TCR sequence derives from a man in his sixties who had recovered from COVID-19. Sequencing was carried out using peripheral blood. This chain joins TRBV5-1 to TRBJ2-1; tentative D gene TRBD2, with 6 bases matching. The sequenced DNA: TGCGCCAGCAGCTTGGGACTAGTCAATGAGCAGTTCTTC. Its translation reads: CASSLGLVNEQFF.